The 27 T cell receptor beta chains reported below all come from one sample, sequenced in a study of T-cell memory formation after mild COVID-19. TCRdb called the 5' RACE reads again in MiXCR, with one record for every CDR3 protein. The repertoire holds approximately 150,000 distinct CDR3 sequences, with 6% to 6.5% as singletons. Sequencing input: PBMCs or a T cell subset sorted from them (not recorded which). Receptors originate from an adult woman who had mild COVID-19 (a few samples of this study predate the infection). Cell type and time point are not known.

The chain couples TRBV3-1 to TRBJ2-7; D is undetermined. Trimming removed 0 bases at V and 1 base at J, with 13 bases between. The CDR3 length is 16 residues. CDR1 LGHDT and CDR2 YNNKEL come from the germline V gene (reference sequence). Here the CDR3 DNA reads TGTGCCAGCAGCCAAGAGATAGGGCTATTATCCTACGAGCAGTACTTC. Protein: CASSQEIGLLSYEQYF.

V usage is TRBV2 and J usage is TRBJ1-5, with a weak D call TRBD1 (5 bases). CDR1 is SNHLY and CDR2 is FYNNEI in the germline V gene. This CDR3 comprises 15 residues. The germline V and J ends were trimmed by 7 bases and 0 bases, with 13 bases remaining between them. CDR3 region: CASTRGRFSNQPQHF. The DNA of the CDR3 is TGTGCCAGCACCCGGGGCAGATTTAGCAATCAGCCCCAGCATTTT.

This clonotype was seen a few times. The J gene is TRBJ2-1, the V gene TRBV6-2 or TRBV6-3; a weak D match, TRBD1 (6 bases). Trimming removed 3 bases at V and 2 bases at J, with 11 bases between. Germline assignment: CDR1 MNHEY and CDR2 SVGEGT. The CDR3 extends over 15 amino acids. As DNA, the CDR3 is TGTGCCAGCAGTTATCAGGGGTCCCCCTACAATGAGCAGTTCTTC. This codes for CASSYQGSPYNEQFF.

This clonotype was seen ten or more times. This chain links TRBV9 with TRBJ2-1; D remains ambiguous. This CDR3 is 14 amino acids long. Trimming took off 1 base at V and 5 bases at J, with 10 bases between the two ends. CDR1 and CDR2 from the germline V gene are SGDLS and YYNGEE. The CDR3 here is CASSVTPRNNEQFF. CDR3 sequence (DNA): TGTGCCAGCAGCGTAACCCCGAGGAACAATGAGCAGTTCTTC.

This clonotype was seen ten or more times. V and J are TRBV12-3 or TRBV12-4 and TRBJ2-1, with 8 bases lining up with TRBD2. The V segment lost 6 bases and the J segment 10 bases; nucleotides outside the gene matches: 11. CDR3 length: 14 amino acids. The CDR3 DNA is TGTGCCAGCAGGGGGACTAGTCTAGGTCAGGAGCAGTTCTTC. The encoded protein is CASRGTSLGQEQFF.

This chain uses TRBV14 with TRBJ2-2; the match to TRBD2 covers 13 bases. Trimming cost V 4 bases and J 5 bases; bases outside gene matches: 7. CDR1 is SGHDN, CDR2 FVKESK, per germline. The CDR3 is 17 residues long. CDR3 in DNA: TGTGCCAGCAGCCTCTCGGGACTAGCGGGAAGGACCGGGGAGCTGTTTTTT. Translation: CASSLSGLAGRTGELFF.

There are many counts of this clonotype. The CDR3 sequence: CASSLKRINQPQHF. As DNA, the CDR3 is TGTGCCAGCAGTTTAAAGCGGATCAATCAGCCCCAGCATTTT. The chain has TRBV12-3 or TRBV12-4 and TRBJ1-5; D is unresolved. CDR3 length: 14 residues. V dropped 2 bases and J dropped 3 bases, with 8 bases sitting between them.

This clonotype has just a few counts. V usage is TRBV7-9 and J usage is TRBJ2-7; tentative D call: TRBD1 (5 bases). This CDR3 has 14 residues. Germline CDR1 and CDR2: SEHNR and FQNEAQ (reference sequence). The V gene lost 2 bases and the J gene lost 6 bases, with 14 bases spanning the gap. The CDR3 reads CASSLTSHQGEQYF. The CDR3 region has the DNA TGTGCCAGCAGCTTAACGTCACATCAGGGCGAGCAGTACTTC. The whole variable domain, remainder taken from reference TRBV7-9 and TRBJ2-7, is DTGVSQNPRHKITKRGQNVTFRCDPISEHNRLYWYRQTLGQGPEFLTYFQNEAQLEKSRLLSDRFSAERPKGSFSTLEIQRTEQGDSAMYLCASSLTSHQGEQYFGPGTRLTVT.

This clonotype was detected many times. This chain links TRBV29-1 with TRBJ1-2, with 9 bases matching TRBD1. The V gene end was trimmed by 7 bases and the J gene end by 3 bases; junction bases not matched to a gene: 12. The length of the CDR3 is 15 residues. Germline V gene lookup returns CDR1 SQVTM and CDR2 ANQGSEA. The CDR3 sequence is CSAGGQGSLDYGYTF. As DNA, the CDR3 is TGCAGCGCCGGGGGACAGGGTAGCTTGGACTATGGCTACACCTTC.

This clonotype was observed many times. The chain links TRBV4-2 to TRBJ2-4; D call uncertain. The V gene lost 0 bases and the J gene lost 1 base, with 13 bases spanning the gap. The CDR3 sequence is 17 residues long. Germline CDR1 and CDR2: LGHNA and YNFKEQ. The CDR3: CASSQDRADGAKNIQYF. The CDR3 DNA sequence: TGTGCCAGCAGCCAAGATCGGGCGGACGGTGCCAAAAACATTCAGTACTTC.

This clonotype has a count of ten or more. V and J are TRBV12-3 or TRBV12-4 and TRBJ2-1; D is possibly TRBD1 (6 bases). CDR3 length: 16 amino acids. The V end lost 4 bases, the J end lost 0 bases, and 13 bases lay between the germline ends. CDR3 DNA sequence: TGTGCCAGCAGTTACAGGGTTTCGGGCTCCTACAATGAGCAGTTCTTC. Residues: CASSYRVSGSYNEQFF.

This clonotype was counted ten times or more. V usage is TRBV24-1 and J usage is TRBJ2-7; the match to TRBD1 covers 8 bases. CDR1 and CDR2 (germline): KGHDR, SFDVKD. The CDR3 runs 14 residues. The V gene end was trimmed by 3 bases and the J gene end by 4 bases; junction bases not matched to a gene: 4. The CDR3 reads CATSDPRTGYEQYF. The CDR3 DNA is TGTGCCACCAGTGATCCGCGGACAGGGTACGAGCAGTACTTC.

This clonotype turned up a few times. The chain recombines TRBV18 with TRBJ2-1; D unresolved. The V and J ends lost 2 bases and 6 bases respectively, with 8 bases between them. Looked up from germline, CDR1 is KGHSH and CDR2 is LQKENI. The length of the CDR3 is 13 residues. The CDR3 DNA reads TGTGCCAGCTCACCATGGCAGTCCAATGAGCAGTTCTTC. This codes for CASSPWQSNEQFF.

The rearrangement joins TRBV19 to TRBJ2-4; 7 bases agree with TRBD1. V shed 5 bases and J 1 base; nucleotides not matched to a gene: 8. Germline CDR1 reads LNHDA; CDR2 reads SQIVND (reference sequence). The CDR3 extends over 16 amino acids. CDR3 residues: CASSAQGDGAKNIQYF. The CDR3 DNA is TGTGCCAGTAGTGCTCAGGGGGACGGGGCCAAAAACATTCAGTACTTC.

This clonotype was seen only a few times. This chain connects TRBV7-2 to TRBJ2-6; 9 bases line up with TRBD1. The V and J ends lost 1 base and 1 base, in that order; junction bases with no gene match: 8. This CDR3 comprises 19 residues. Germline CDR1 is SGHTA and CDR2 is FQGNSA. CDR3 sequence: CASSLVLWDRVSGANVLTF. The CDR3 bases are TGTGCCAGCAGCTTAGTCTTATGGGACAGGGTGTCTGGGGCCAACGTCCTGACTTTC.

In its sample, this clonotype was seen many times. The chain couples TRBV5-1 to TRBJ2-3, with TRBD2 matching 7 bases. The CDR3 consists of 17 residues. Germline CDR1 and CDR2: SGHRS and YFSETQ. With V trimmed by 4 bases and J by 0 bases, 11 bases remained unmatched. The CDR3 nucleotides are TGCGCCAGCAGCCCGGGACTAAGTCCCACTAGCACAGATACGCAGTATTTT. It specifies CASSPGLSPTSTDTQYF.

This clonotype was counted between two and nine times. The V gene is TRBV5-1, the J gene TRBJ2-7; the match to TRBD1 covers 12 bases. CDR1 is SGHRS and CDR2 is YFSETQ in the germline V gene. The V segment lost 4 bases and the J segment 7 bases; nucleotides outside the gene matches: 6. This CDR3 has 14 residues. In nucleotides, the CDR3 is TGCGCCAGCAGCCCCGGGACAGGGGGCGGTGAGCAGTACTTC. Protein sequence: CASSPGTGGGEQYF.

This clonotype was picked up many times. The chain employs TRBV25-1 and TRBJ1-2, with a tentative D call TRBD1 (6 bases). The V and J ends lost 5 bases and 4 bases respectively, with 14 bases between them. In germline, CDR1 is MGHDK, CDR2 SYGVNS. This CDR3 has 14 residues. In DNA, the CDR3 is TGTGCCAGCAGTCCCACGGGGGGGGCCTATGGCTACACCTTC. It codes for CASSPTGGAYGYTF.

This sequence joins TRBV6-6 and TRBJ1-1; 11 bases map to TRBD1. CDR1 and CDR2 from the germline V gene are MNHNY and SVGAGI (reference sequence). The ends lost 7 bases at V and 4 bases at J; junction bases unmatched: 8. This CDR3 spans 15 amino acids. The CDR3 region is CASKESGQGGTEAFF. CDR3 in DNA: TGTGCCAGCAAAGAGTCGGGACAGGGGGGCACTGAAGCTTTCTTT.

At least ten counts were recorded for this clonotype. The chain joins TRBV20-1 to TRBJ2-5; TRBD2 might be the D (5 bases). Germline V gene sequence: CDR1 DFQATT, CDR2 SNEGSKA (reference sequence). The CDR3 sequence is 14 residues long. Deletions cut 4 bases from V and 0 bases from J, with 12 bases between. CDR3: CSATKRTYQETQYF. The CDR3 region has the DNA TGCAGTGCTACTAAACGGACTTACCAAGAGACCCAGTACTTC.

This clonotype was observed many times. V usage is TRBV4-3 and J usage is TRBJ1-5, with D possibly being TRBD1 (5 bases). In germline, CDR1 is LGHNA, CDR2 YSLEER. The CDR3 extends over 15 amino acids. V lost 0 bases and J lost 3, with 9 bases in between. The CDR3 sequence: CASSQDWGDNQPQHF. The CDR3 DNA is TGCGCCAGCAGCCAAGATTGGGGGGACAATCAGCCCCAGCATTTT.

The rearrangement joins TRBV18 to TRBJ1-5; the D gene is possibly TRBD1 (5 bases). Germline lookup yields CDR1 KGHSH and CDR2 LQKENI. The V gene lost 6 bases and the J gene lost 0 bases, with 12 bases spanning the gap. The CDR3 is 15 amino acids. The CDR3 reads CASSRAGDSNQPQHF. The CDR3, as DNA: TGTGCCAGCTCGCGGGCGGGGGATAGCAATCAGCCCCAGCATTTT.

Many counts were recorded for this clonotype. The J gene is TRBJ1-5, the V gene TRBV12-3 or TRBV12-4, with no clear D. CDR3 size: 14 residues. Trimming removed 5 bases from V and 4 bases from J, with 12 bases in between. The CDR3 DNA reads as TGTGCCAGCAGTCCGCAGGACGGGAATCAGCCCCAGCATTTT. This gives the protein CASSPQDGNQPQHF.

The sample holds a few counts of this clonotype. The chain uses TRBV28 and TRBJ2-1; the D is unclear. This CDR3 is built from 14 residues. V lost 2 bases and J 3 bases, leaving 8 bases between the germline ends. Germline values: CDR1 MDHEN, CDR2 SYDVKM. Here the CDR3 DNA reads TGTGCCAGCAGTTTAGCGGAGATCTACAATGAGCAGTTCTTC. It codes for CASSLAEIYNEQFF.

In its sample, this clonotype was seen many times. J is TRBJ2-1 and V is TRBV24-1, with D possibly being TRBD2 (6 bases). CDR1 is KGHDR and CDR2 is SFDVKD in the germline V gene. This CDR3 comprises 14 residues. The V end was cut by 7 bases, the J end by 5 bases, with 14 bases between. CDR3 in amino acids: CATSRDSTNNEQFF. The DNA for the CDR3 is TGTGCCACCAGCCGGGACTCGACGAACAATGAGCAGTTCTTC.

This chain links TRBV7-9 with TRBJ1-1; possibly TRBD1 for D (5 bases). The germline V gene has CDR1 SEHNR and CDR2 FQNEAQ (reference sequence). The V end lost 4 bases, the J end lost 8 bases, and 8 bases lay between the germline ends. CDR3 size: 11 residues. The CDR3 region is CASSSTVEAFF. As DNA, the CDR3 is TGTGCCAGCAGCTCGACAGTAGAAGCTTTCTTT.

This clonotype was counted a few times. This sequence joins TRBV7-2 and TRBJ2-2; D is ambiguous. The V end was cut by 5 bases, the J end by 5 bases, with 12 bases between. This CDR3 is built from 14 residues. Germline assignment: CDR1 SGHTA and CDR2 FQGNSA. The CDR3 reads CASSPWLQTGELFF. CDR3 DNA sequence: TGTGCCAGCAGCCCCTGGCTCCAGACCGGGGAGCTGTTTTTT.